This is a list of T cell receptor beta chains from one sample in a study of cytomegalovirus exposure and HLA in healthy donors. Sequencing was performed with immunoSEQ multiplex PCR; in TCRdb, only in-frame clones are kept and a portion is missing. The sample has about 150,000 clones, roughly 80% seen once. The sequenced material came from PBMCs. These receptors were obtained from a human donor in good health. Each CDR3 is given with its conserved first and last residue. Fields, in order: J gene, clone size, V gene, D gene, CDR3 DNA, CDR3 protein. The D gene is left open where the match is weak. Expanded clones get a size class; other rows say once, few or many, or leave the size out.

TRBJ1-4 | NA | TRBV6-1 | TRBD1 | TGTGCCAGCAGTGAATTTAGGACAGGGCAGGGGAGTGAAAAACTGTTTTTT | CASSEFRTGQGSEKLFF
TRBJ1-2 | few | TRBV30 | NA | TGTGCCTGGAGTGCCCCAGGGAAGTGGCGTGGCTACCCCTTC | CAWSAPGKWRGYPF
TRBJ2-2 | once | TRBV13 | TRBD1 | TGTGCCAGCAGCTTGACCGGGACAGGGGCCACCGGGGAGCTGTTTTTT | CASSLTGTGATGELFF
TRBJ1-6 | NA | TRBV4-2 | TRBD1 | TGTGCCAGCAGCGAGGACAGGGGATCACCCCTCCACTTT | CASSEDRGSPLHF
TRBJ1-1 | NA | TRBV7-9 | NA | TGTGCCAGCAGCTTGTTGGAGGGCGTTACTGAAGCTTTCTTT | CASSLLEGVTEAFF
TRBJ1-3 | few | TRBV7-8 | NA | TGTGCCAGCAGCCCGAGAGTAATCTCTGGAAACACCATATATTTT | CASSPRVISGNTIYF
TRBJ1-4 | NA | TRBV7-9 | NA | TGTGCCAGCAGCTTAGGCGGGGGATTTAGTGAAAAACTGTTTTTT | CASSLGGGFSEKLFF
TRBJ2-7 | NA | TRBV5-6 | NA | TGTGCCAGCAGCTTGGCAGTGGTCTACGAGCAGTACTTC | CASSLAVVYEQYF
TRBJ2-5 | NA | TRBV20-1 | NA | TGCAGTGCTAGTCGGAGTGGGACCCAGTACTTC | CSASRSGTQYF
TRBJ2-2 | NA | TRBV28 | TRBD2 | TGTGCCAGCACCCTGGGGGGGAGTAACACCGGGGAGCTGTTTTTT | CASTLGGSNTGELFF
TRBJ1-2 | NA | TRBV19 | TRBD1 | TGTGCTACGGGGACAGGGGGTTTGGGCTACACCTTC | CATGTGGLGYTF
TRBJ2-7 | NA | TRBV5-4 | TRBD1 | TGTGCCAGCAGCTTCCGGGACAGTGCCTACGAGCAGTACTTC | CASSFRDSAYEQYF
TRBJ2-7 | NA | TRBV9 | NA | TGTGCCAGCAGCGATGACTTATCCTACGAGCAGTACTTC | CASSDDLSYEQYF
TRBJ2-1 | NA | TRBV5-1 | NA | TGCGCCAGCAGCTTGGAACTAGGGTCCTACAATGAGCAGTTCTTC | CASSLELGSYNEQFF
TRBJ2-1 | NA | TRBV30 | TRBD2 | TGTGCCTGGAGTGATAGCGGGGCGGGGAATGAGCAGTTCTTC | CAWSDSGAGNEQFF
TRBJ1-1 | NA | TRBV28 | NA | TGTGCCAGCAGTCGCCCCGGTCGGGCTTTCTTT | CASSRPGRAFF
TRBJ2-7 | few | TRBV5-4 | NA | TGTGCCAGCAGCTTAGGGGGGGCGGAGTACGAGCAGTACTTC | CASSLGGAEYEQYF
TRBJ1-3 | NA | TRBV18 | NA | TGTGCCAGCTCATCGACAGGCATCTCTGGAAACACCATATATTTT | CASSSTGISGNTIYF
TRBJ1-4 | NA | TRBV6-1 | TRBD1 | TGTGCCAGCAGTGAAATGTGGGGCAGGGGGGATGAAAAACTGTTTTTT | CASSEMWGRGDEKLFF
TRBJ2-1 | NA | TRBV7-3 | NA | TGTGCCAGCAGCCCAAGAGGGGGAGAGCTAGGGAACAATGAGCAGTTCTTC | CASSPRGGELGNNEQFF
TRBJ2-1 | few | TRBV19 | NA | TGTGCCAGTAGTTCCTCCCGTATGTACAATGAGCAGTTCTTC | CASSSSRMYNEQFF
TRBJ1-4 | NA | TRBV7-9 | NA | TGTGCCAGCAGCTCTAGAAGGGGAACTAATGAAAAACTGTTTTTT | CASSSRRGTNEKLFF
TRBJ2-1 | NA | TRBV1 | NA | TGCACCAGCAGCCAAAGAGGAGGGCCTTCCGCCTACAATGAGCAGTTCTTC | CTSSQRGGPSAYNEQFF
TRBJ2-3 | NA | TRBV15 | TRBD2 | TGTGCCACCAGCAGAGATGAGTGGGCGGGAGGGAAGACAGATACGCAGTATTTT | CATSRDEWAGGKTDTQYF
TRBJ1-1 | NA | TRBV11-2 | TRBD1 | TGTGCCAGCAGCTTAAGCCTTGGGACAGACACTGAAGCTTTCTTT | CASSLSLGTDTEAFF
TRBJ2-7 | NA | TRBV7-8 | NA | TGTGCCAGCAGCTTAGGGGAGGGGGGGCTCTACTACGAGCAGTACTTC | CASSLGEGGLYYEQYF
TRBJ2-6 | NA | TRBV18 | TRBD1 | TGTGCCAGCTCACCCTCGGACAGGGCCCTCCTCTCTGGGGCCAACGTCCTGACTTTC | CASSPSDRALLSGANVLTF
TRBJ2-7 | NA | TRBV5-1 | TRBD1 | TGCGCCAGCAGCGGGACAGTTTTCTCCTACGAGCAGTACTTC | CASSGTVFSYEQYF
TRBJ2-2 | once | TRBV7-2 | NA | TGTGCCAGCAGCTCGGGGACTGTTGATTTCACCGGGGAGCTGTTTTTT | CASSSGTVDFTGELFF
TRBJ2-7 | NA | TRBV19 | NA | TGTGCCAGTAGCAACGACCCCCCACACAGGGGAGGAGGGTACGAGCAGTACTTC | CASSNDPPHRGGGYEQYF
TRBJ2-7 | once | TRBV19 | TRBD2 | TGTGCCAGCAGACCCAAGACTAGCGGGAGCTACGAGCAGTACTTC | CASRPKTSGSYEQYF
TRBJ2-1 | NA | TRBV25-1 | NA | TGTGCCAGCAGTGACAATATACGAGGGCAGTTCTTC | CASSDNIRGQFF
TRBJ1-1 | few | TRBV2 | NA | TGTGCCAGAACCGACAGTTACACTGAAGCTTTCTTT | CARTDSYTEAFF
TRBJ2-5 | NA | TRBV4-1 | TRBD2 | TGCGCCAGCAGCCCCGGGACTAGCTGGGTCGAGACCCAGTACTTC | CASSPGTSWVETQYF
TRBJ1-2 | NA | TRBV7-8 | TRBD1 | TGTGCCAGCAGTGACAGGGGGCCAGGTGGCTACACCTTC | CASSDRGPGGYTF
TRBJ1-1 | NA | TRBV5-1 | TRBD1 | TGCGCCAGCAGCTTGGGTCATCCAGGGGGCACTGAAGCTTTCTTT | CASSLGHPGGTEAFF
TRBJ2-5 | NA | TRBV14 | NA | TGTGCCAGCAGCCAAGATTTTCGGCAAGAGACCCAGTACTTC | CASSQDFRQETQYF
TRBJ1-4 | once | TRBV5-4 | TRBD1 | TGTGCCAGCAGCCGGGACAGGGGTGATGAAAAACTGTTTTTT | CASSRDRGDEKLFF
TRBJ2-5 | NA | TRBV5-1 | TRBD1 | TGCGCCAGCAGCAATTTCGGACAGGGGCACGAGACCCAGTACTTC | CASSNFGQGHETQYF
TRBJ2-1 | once | TRBV21-1 | NA | NA | CASSNGRWGQGAGGKAYNEQFF
TRBJ1-2 | NA | TRBV4-3 | TRBD1 | TGCGCCAGCAGCCAAAGACAGGGCTACTATGGCTACACCTTC | CASSQRQGYYGYTF